This TCR beta chain was sequenced during a study of OX40 agonist ivuxolimab in advanced cancers. Generated by immunoSEQ multiplex PCR, the TCRdb table keeps only in-frame clones and is missing some. In the table there are about 79,000 clones, about 90% of which are singletons. CDR1 is SGHRS and CDR2 is YFSETQ in the germline V gene. Trimming took 4 bases from V and 4 from J, leaving 19 bases between them. The CDR3 consists of 16 residues. This chain links TRBV5-1 with TRBJ2-3; a weak D match, TRBD2 (5 bases). The sample here was CD4+ or CD8+ T cells sorted from blood, taken in a trial of the OX40 agonist ivuxolimab. This TCR was recovered from an adult with an advanced solid tumor such as melanoma, head and neck, liver or kidney cancer. CDR3 in amino acids: CASSPQLGALADTQYF. CDR3 nucleotides: TGCGCCAGCAGCCCCCAACTAGGCGCGCTTGCAGATACGCAGTATTTT.